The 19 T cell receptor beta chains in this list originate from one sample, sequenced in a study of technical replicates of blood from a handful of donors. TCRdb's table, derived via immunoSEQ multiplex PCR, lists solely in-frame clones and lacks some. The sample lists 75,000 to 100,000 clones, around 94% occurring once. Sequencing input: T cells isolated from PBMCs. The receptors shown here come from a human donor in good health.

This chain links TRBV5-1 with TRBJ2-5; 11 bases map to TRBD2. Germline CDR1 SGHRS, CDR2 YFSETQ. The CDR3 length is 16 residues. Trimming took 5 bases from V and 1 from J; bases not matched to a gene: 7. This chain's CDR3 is CASRPLAGGIQETQYF. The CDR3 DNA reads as TGCGCCAGCAGACCTCTAGCGGGAGGAATCCAAGAGACCCAGTACTTC.

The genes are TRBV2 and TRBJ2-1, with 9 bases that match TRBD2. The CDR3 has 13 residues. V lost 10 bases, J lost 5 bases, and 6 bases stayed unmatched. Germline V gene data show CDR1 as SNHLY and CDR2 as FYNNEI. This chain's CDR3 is CATSAGGNNEQFF. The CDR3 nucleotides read TGTGCCACCTCGGCGGGGGGGAACAATGAGCAGTTCTTC.

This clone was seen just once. The CDR3 coding sequence is TGTGCCAGCAGCGCCGGGACAGGTTACAATGAGCAGTTCTTC. Translated: CASSAGTGYNEQFF. V and J are TRBV25-1 and TRBJ2-1; 8 bases match TRBD1. This CDR3 region has 14 residues. The ends lost 6 bases at V and 4 bases at J; junction bases unmatched: 5. Germline V gene lookup returns CDR1 MGHDK and CDR2 SYGVNS.

In nucleotides, the CDR3 is TGTGCCAGCAGTTTCCCAGGAGGGTCAGAGACCCAGTACTTC. It encodes CASSFPGGSETQYF. This chain connects TRBV28 to TRBJ2-5; D is perhaps TRBD2 (6 bases). The V gene's germline CDR1 is MDHEN and CDR2 SYDVKM. There are 14 residues in the CDR3. Trimming shortened V by 3 bases and J by 4 bases, and 12 bases separated the two germline ends. Full variable domain (outside the CDR3, taken from reference TRBV28 and TRBJ2-5): DVKVTQSSRYLVKRTGEKVFLECVQDMDHENMFWYRQDPGLGLRLIYFSYDVKMKEKGDIPEGYSVSREKKERFSLILESASTNQTSMYLCASSFPGGSETQYFGPGTRLLVL.

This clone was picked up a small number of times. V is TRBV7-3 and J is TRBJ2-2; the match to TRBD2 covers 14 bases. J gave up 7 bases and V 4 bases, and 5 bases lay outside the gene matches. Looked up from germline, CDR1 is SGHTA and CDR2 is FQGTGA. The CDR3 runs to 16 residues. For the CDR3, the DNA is TGTGCCAGCAGCTCGCTGACTAGCGGGGGGGTCGGGGAGCTGTTTTTT. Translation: CASSSLTSGGVGELFF.

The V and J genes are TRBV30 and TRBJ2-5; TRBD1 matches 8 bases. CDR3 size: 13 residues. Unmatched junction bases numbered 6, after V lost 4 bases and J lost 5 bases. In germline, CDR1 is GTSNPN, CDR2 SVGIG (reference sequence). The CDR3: CAWTDRVLETQYF. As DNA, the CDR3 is TGTGCCTGGACGGACAGGGTATTGGAGACCCAGTACTTC.

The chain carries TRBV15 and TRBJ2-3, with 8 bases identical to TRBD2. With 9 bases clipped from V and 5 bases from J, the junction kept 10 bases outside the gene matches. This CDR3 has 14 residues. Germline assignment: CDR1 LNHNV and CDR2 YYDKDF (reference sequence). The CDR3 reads CATAPGLGGDTQYF. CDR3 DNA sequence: TGTGCCACTGCCCCGGGACTAGGGGGAGATACGCAGTATTTT. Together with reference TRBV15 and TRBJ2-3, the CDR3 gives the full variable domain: DAMVIQNPRYQVTQFGKPVTLSCSQTLNHNVMYWYQQKSSQAPKLLFHYYDKDFNNEADTPDNFQSRRPNTSFCFLDIRSPGLGDTAMYLCATAPGLGGDTQYFGPGTRLTVL.

This CDR3 reads CSAPVTYEQYF. The CDR3 DNA sequence: TGCAGTGCACCAGTTACCTACGAGCAGTACTTC. The chain joins TRBV20-1 to TRBJ2-7; D gene uncertain. The CDR3 extends over 11 amino acids. Germline CDR1 is DFQATT and CDR2 is SNEGSKA (reference sequence). The ends were cut back, 6 bases at V and 2 bases at J, with 8 bases in the middle.

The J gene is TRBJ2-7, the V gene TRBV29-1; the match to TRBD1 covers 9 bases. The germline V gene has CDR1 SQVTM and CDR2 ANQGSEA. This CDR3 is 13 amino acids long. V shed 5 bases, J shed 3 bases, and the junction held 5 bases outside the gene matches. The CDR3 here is CSVTGGLGYEQYF. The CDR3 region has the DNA TGCAGCGTTACAGGGGGCCTTGGCTACGAGCAGTACTTC.

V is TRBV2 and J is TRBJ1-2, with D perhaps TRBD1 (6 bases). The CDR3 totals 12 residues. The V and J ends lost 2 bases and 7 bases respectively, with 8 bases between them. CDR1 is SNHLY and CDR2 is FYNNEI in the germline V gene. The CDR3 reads CASSERTAGYTF. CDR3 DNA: TGTGCCAGCAGTGAAAGGACAGCTGGCTACACCTTC.

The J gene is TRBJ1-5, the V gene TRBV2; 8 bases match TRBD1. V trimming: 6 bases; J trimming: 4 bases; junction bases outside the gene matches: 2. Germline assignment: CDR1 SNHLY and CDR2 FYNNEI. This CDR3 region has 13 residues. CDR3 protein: CASRRQGNQPQHF. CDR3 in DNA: TGTGCCAGCAGAAGACAGGGGAATCAGCCCCAGCATTTT.

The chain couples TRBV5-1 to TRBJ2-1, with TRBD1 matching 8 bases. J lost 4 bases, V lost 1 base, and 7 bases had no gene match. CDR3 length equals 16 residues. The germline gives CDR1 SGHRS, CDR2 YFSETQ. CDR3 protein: CASSLSGGTEYNEQFF. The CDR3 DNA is TGCGCCAGCAGCTTGTCAGGGGGCACAGAGTACAATGAGCAGTTCTTC. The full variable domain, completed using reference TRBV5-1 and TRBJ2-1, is KAGVTQTPRYLIKTRGQQVTLSCSPISGHRSVSWYQQTPGQGLQFLFEYFSETQRNKGNFPGRFSGRQFSNSRSEMNVSTLELGDSALYLCASSLSGGTEYNEQFFGPGTRLTVL.

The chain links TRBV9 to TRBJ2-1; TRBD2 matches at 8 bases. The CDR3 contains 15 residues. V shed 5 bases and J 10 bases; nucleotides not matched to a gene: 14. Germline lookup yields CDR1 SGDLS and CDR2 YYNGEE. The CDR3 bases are TGTGCCAGCAGTCCTGCTAGCGGGTACCGAGAGGAGCAGTTCTTC. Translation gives CASSPASGYREEQFF. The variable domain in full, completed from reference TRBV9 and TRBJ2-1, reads DSGVTQTPKHLITATGQRVTLRCSPRSGDLSVYWYQQSLDQGLQFLIQYYNGEERAKGNILERFSAQQFPDLHSELNLSSLELGDSALYFCASSPASGYREEQFFGPGTRLTVL.

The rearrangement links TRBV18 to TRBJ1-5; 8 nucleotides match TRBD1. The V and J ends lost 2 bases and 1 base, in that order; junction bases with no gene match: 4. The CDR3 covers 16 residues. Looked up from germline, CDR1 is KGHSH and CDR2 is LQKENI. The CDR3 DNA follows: TGTGCCAGCTCACCAGGGCAGGGGGCGAGCAATCAGCCCCAGCATTTT. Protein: CASSPGQGASNQPQHF. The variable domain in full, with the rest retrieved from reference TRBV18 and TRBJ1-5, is NAGVMQNPRHLVRRRGQEARLRCSPMKGHSHVYWYRQLPEEGLKFMVYLQKENIIDESGMPKERFSAEFPKEGPSILRIQQVVRGDSAAYFCASSPGQGASNQPQHFGDGTRLSIL.

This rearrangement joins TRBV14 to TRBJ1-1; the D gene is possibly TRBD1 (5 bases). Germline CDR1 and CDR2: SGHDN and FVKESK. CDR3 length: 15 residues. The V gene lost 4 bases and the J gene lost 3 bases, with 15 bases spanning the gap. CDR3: CASSRQSRAYTEAFF. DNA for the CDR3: TGTGCCAGCAGCCGACAGTCTAGGGCTTACACTGAAGCTTTCTTT.

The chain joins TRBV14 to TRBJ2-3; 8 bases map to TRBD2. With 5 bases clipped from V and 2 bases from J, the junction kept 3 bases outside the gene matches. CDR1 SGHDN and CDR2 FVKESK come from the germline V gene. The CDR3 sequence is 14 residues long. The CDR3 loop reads CASSMRGVTDTQYF. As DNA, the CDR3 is TGTGCCAGCAGCATGCGGGGGGTCACAGATACGCAGTATTTT.

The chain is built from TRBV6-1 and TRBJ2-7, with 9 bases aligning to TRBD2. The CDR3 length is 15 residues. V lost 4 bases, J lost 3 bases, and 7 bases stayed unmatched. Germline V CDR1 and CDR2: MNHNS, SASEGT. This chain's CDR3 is CASSAASGNIYEQYF. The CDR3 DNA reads TGTGCCAGCAGTGCGGCTAGCGGGAATATCTACGAGCAGTACTTC.

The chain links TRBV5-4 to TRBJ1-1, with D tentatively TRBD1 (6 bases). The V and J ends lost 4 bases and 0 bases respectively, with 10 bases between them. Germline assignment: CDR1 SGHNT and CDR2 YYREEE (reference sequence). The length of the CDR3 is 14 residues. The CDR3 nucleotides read TGTGCCAGCAGCAGCGGGACATTGAACACTGAAGCTTTCTTT. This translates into CASSSGTLNTEAFF.

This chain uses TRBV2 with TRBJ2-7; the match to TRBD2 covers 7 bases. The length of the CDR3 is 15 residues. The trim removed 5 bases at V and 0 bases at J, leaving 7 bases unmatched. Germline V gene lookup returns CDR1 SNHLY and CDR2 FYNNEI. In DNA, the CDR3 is TGTGCCAGCAGTCCCATGGGGGGGGACTCCTACGAGCAGTACTTC. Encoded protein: CASSPMGGDSYEQYF.